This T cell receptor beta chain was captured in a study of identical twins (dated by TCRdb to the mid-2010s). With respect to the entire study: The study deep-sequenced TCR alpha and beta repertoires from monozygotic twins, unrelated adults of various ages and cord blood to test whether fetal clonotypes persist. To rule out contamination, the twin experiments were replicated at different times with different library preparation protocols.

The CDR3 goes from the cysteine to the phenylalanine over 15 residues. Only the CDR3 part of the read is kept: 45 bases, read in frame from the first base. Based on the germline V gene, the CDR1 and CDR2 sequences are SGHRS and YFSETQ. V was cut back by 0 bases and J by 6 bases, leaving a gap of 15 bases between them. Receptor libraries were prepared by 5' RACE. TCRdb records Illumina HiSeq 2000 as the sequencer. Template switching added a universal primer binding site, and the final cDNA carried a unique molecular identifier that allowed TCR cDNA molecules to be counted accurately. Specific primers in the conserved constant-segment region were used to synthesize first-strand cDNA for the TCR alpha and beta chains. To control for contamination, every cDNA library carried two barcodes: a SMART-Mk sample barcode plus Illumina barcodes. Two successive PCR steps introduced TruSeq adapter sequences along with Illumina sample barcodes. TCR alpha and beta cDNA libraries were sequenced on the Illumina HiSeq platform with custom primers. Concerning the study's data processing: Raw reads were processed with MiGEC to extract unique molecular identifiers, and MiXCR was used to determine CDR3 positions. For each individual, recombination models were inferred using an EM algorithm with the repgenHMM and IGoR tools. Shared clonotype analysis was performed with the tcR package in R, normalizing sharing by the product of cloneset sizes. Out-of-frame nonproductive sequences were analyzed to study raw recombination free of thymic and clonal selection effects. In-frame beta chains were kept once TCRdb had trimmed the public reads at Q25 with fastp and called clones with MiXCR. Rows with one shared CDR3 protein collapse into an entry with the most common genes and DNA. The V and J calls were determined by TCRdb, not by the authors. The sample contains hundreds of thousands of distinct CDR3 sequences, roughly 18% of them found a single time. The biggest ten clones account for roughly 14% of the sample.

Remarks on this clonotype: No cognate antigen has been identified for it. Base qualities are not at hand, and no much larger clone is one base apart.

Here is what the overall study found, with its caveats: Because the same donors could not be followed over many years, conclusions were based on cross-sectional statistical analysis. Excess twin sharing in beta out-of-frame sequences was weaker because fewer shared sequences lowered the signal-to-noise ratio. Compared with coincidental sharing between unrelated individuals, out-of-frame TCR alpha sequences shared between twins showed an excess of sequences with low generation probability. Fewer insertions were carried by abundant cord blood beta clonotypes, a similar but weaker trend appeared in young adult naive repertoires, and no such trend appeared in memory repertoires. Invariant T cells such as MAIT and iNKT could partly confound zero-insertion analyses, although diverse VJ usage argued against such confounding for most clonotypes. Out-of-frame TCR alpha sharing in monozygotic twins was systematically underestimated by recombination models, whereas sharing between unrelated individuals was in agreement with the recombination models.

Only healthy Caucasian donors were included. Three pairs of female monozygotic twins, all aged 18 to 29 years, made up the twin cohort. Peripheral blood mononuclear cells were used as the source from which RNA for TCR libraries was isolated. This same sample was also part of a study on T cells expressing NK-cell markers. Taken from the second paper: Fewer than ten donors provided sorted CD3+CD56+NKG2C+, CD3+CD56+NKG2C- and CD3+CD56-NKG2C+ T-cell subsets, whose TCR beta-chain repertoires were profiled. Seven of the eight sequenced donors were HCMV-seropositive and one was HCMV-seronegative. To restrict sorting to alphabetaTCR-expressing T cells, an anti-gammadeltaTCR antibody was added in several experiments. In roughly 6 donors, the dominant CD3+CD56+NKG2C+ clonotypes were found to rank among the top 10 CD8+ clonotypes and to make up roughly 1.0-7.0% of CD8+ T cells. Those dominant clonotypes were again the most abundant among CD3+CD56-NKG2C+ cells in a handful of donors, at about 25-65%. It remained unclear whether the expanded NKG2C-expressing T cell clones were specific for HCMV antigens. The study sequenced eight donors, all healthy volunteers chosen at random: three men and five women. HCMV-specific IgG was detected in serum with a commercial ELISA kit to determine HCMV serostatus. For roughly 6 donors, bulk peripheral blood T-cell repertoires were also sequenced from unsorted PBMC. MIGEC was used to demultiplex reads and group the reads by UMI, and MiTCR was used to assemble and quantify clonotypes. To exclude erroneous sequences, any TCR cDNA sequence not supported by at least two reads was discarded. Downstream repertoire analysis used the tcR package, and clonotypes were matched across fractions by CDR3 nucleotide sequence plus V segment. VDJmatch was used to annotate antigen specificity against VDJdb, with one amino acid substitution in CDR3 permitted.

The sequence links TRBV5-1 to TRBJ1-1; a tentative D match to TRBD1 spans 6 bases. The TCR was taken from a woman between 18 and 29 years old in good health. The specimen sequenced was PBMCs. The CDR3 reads CASSLGTELRAEAFF. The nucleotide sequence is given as TGCGCCAGCAGCTTGGGGACAGAACTGCGCGCTGAAGCTTTCTTT. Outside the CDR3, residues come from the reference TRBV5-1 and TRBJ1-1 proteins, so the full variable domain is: KAGVTQTPRYLIKTRGQQVTLSCSPISGHRSVSWYQQTPGQGLQFLFEYFSETQRNKGNFPGRFSGRQFSNSRSEMNVSTLELGDSALYLCASSLGTELRAEAFFGQGTRLTVV.